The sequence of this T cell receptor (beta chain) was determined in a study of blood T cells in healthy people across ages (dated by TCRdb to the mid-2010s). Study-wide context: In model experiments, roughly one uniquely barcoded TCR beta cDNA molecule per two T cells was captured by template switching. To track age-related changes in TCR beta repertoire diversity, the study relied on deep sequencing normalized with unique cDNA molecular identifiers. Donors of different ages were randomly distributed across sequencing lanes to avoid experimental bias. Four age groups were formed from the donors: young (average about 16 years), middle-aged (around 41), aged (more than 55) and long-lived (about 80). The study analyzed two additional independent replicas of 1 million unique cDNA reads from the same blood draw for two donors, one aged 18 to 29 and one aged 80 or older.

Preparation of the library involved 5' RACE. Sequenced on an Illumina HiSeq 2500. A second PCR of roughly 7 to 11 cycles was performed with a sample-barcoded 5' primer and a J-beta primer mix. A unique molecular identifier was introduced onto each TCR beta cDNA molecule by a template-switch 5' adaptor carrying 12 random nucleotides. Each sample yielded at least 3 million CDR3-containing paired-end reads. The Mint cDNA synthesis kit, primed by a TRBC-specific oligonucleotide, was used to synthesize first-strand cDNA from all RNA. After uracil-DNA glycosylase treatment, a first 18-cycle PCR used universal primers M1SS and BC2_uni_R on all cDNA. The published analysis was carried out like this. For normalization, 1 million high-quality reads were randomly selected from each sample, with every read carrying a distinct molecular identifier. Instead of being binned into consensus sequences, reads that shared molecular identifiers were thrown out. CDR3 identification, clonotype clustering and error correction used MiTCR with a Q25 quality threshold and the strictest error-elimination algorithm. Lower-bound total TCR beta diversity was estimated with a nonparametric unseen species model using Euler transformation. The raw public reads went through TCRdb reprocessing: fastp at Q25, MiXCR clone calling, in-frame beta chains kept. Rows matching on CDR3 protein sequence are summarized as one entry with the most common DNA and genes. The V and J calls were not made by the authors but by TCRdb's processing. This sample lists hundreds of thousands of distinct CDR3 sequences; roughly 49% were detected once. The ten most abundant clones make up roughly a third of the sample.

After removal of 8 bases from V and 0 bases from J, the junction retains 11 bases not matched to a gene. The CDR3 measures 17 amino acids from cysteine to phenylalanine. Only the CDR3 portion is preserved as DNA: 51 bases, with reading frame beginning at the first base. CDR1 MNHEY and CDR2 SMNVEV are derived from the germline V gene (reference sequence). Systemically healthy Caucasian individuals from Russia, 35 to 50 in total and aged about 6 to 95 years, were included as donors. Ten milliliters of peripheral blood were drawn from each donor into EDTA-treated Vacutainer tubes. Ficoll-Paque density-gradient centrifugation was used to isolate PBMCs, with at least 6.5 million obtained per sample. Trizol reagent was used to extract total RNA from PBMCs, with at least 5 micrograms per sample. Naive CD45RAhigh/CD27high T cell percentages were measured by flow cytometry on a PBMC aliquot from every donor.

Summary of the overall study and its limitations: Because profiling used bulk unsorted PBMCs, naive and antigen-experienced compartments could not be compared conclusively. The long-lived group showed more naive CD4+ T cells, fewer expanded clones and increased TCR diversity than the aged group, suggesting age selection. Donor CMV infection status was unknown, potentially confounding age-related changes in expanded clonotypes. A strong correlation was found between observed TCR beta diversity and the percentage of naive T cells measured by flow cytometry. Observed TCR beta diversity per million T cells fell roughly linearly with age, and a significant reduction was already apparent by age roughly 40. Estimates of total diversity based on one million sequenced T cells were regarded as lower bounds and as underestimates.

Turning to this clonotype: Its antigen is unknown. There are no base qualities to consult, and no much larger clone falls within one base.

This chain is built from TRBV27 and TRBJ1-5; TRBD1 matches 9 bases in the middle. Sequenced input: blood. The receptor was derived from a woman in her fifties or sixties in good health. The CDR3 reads CASQRTGAPYSNQPQHF. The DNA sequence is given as TGTGCCAGCCAGCGGACAGGGGCCCCCTATAGCAATCAGCCCCAGCATTTT.